The 10 T cell receptor beta chains given below trace back to one sample, sequenced in a study of CD8+ T cells in alopecia areata. The sequencing template was cDNA reverse transcribed from extracted RNA. Repertoires were generated with immunoSEQ multiplex PCR, while TCRdb's copy carries only in-frame clones and drops some. The data contain about 110,000 clones, roughly 55% of them singletons. Sequencing used NKG2D-low CD8+ T cells sorted from blood. Receptor source: a human donor with alopecia areata.

This clone was seen a few times. The chain is built from TRBV27 and TRBJ2-7; the match to TRBD2 covers 8 bases. CDR3 length: 13 residues. Germline CDR1 and CDR2: MNHEY and SMNVEV (reference sequence). V lost 5 bases and J lost 3; bases outside the gene matches: 3. Written as DNA, the CDR3 is TGTGCCAGCAGTGGACTAGCTGTCTACGAGCAGTACTTC. Its protein product is CASSGLAVYEQYF.

The chain is built from TRBV4-1 and TRBJ1-1; D is possibly TRBD1 (6 bases). V lost 0 bases and J lost 10, with 21 bases in between. Germline values: CDR1 MGHRA, CDR2 YSYEKL. The CDR3 sequence is 16 residues long. CDR3 sequence reads: CASSQEVSGENLGAFF. The CDR3 DNA is TGCGCCAGCAGCCAAGAAGTCTCAGGGGAAAATCTGGGAGCTTTCTTT.

This clone was picked up one time. This chain connects TRBV9 to TRBJ2-2; 8 bases match TRBD2. Germline V gives CDR1 SGDLS, CDR2 YYNGEE. Trimming took 3 bases from V and 4 from J; bases not matched to a gene: 5. The CDR3 loop spans 15 amino acids. CDR3 residues: CASSAGLAPTGELFF. The CDR3 bases are TGTGCCAGCAGCGCTGGACTAGCCCCCACCGGGGAGCTGTTTTTT.

The chain has TRBV11-2 and TRBJ1-1; maybe TRBD1 (5 bases). V was clipped by 5 bases and J by 3 bases, with 13 bases between them. CDR1 and CDR2 (germline): SGHAT, FQNNGV. This CDR3 contains 14 residues. CDR3 region: CASSPTGGDTEAFF. Written as DNA, the CDR3 is TGTGCCAGCAGCCCAACAGGAGGGGACACTGAAGCTTTCTTT.

The chain employs TRBV7-8 and TRBJ1-1; 8 bases are a match to TRBD1. CDR1 SGHVS and CDR2 FQNEAQ come from the germline V gene. Trimming at V came to 5 bases and at J to 0 bases, leaving 5 bases not matched to a gene. The CDR3 spans 15 residues. CDR3 loop: CASSIGQGMNTEAFF. The CDR3 DNA sequence: TGTGCCAGCAGCATTGGACAGGGAATGAACACTGAAGCTTTCTTT. The variable domain in full, with the rest retrieved from reference TRBV7-8 and TRBJ1-1, is GAGVSQSPRYKVAKRGQDVALRCDPISGHVSLFWYQQALGQGPEFLTYFQNEAQLDKSGLPSDRFFAERPEGSVSTLKIQRTQQEDSAVYLCASSIGQGMNTEAFFGQGTRLTVV.

The chain has TRBV27 and TRBJ2-7, with D possibly matching TRBD2 (6 bases). The CDR3 consists of 14 residues. The V end was cut by 4 bases, the J end by 4 bases, with 14 bases between. The germline V gene has CDR1 MNHEY and CDR2 SMNVEV (reference sequence). The CDR3 loop reads CASSWGLGPYEQYF. The CDR3 nucleotides read TGTGCCAGCAGTTGGGGACTTGGGCCATACGAGCAGTACTTC.

CDR3 protein: CASSERLGETQYF. The CDR3 DNA follows: TGTGCCAGCAGTGAAAGGCTAGGAGAGACCCAGTACTTC. This chain links TRBV25-1 with TRBJ2-5; D gene uncertain. V lost 2 bases, J lost 4 bases, and 8 bases lay in between. This CDR3 is built from 13 residues. CDR1 MGHDK and CDR2 SYGVNS come from the germline V gene.

J is TRBJ2-5 and V is TRBV13, with 9 bases fitting TRBD2. CDR1 PRHDT and CDR2 FYEKMQ come from the germline V gene (reference sequence). J gave up 6 bases and V 5 bases, and 10 bases lay outside the gene matches. The CDR3 contains 15 residues. CDR3 in DNA: TGTGCCAGCAGCACCGAGCGGGAGGTCACTCAGACCCAGTACTTC. It encodes CASSTEREVTQTQYF.

The rearrangement uses TRBV7-9 and TRBJ1-2, with TRBD1 as a possible D gene (5 bases). This CDR3 has 14 residues. Germline values: CDR1 SEHNR, CDR2 FQNEAQ (reference sequence). V was trimmed by 3 bases and J by 4 bases, leaving 12 bases between them. CDR3 sequence reads: CASSFAGERYGYTF. The CDR3, as DNA: TGTGCCAGCAGCTTCGCGGGGGAGCGCTATGGCTACACCTTC.

V is TRBV6-5 and J is TRBJ2-7, with D perhaps TRBD1 (6 bases). Germline lookup yields CDR1 MNHEY and CDR2 SVGAGI. This CDR3 region has 15 residues. V was clipped by 6 bases and J by 5 bases, with 20 bases between them. In DNA form, the CDR3 reads TGTGCCAGCAGCCCCCCGGGACAAGGCCCTAACGAGCAGTACTTC. It specifies CASSPPGQGPNEQYF.